The entry that follows covers one T cell receptor beta chain sequence. Its antigen is currently unknown. The source of the sample is a study of cytomegalovirus exposure and HLA in healthy donors. Trimming cost V 4 bases and J 4 bases; bases outside gene matches: 7. The CDR3 has 15 amino acids. CDR1 and CDR2 from the germline V gene are SGHRS and YFSETQ. 60 Vbeta and 13 Jbeta primers were used in PCR. Only in-frame clones appear in the TCRdb table, and some are missing; sequencing was by immunoSEQ multiplex PCR. In the table there are about 120,000 clones, roughly two thirds of which are singletons. Study observations and caveats: Previously analyzed data showed that most TCR beta V segments were productive at a frequency of about 90% or about 30%. When the data were analyzed later, several of the most significant clusters appeared to be linked to common viral pathogens. Later examination showed HLA-associated TCR beta chains had greater clonal expansion than equally common others. In a later analysis, CMV-associated beta chains were mostly HLA-associated, it appeared.

Material: PBMCs. The chain employs TRBV5-1 and TRBJ2-3; TRBD2 matches at 9 bases. This clonotype originated in a man aged 25-45 years in good health and CMV-seropositive. CDR3 coding DNA: TGCGCCAGCAGCGCGGGACTAGCAGGGGCAGATACGCAGTATTTT. Encoded protein: CASSAGLAGADTQYF.